Described below is a single T cell receptor beta chain sequence and its context. Other DNA sequences from this sample encode an identical CDR3 as well. The data were obtained in a study of blood T cell repertoires in COVID-19. Study-wide context: Donors in the United States, Italy and Spain gave samples during acute or convalescent COVID-19.

As processed by the authors: Amplification of reference gene primers was used by the study to estimate nucleated cell counts. Only in-frame clones appear in the TCRdb table, and some are missing; sequencing was by immunoSEQ multiplex PCR. V and J calls and clone size follow that table, whereas D and trimming were derived from the DNA. The sample holds about 140,000 clones, more than 75% seen once. The CDR3 extends over 13 amino acids. V was pared by 5 bases and J by 5 bases, with 5 bases of the junction left unmatched. Germline V CDR1 and CDR2: WNHNN, SYGVQD (reference sequence). V gene TRBV10-1 combines with J gene TRBJ1-2, with TRBD1 identical over 7 bases. Specimen: peripheral blood. The TCR sequence derives from a man in his fifties or sixties with acute or convalescent COVID-19. CDR3 sequence (DNA): TGCGCCAGCAGTCGGGACAGAGATTATGGCTACACCTTC. It codes for CASSRDRDYGYTF.